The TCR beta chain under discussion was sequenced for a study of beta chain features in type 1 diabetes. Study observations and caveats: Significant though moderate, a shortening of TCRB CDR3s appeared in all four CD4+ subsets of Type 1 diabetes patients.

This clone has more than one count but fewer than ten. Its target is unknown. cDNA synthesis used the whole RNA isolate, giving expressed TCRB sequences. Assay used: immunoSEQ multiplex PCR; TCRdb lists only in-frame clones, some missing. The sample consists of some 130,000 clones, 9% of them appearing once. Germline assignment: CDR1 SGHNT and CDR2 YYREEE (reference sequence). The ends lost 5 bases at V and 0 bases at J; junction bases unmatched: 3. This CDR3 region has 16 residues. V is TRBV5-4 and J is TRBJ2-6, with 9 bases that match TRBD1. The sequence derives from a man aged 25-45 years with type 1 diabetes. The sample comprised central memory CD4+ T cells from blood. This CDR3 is CASRQGAPSGANVLTF. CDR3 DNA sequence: TGTGCCAGCAGACAGGGGGCTCCCTCTGGGGCCAACGTCCTGACTTTC. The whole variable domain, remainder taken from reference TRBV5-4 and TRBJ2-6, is ETGVTQSPTHLIKTRGQQVTLRCSSQSGHNTVSWYQQALGQGPQFIFQYYREEENGRGNFPPRFSGLQFPNYSSELNVNALELDDSALYLCASRQGAPSGANVLTFGAGSRLTVL.